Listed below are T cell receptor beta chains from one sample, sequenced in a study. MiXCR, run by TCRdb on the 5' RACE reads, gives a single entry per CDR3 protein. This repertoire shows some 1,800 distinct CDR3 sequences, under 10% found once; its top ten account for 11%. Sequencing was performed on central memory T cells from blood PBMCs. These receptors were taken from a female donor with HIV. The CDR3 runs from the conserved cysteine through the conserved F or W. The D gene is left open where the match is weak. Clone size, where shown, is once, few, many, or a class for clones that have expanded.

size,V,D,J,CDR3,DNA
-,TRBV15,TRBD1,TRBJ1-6,CATSRVTGENSPLPF,TGTGCCACCAGCAGAGTGACAGGGGAGAATTCACCCCTCCCCTTT
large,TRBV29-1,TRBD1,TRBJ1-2,CSVDSRHDRGSYGYTF,TGCAGCGTTGACTCTAGACACGACAGGGGGTCCTATGGCTACACCTTC
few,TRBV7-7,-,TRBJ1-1,CASSYHLQVSGSQTEAFF,TGTGCCAGCAGCTACCACCTCCAAGTTTCGGGCAGCCAGACTGAAGCTTTCTTT
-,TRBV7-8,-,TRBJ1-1,CASSLVRAGNTEAFF,TGTGCCAGCAGCTTAGTCAGGGCAGGGAACACTGAAGCTTTCTTT
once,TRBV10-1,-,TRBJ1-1,CASSESGVGTEAFF,TGCGCCAGCAGTGAGTCGGGTGTAGGGACGGAAGCTTTCTTT
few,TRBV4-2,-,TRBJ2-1,CASSQEQGSYNEQFF,TGTGCCAGCAGCCAAGAGCAGGGGAGCTACAATGAGCAGTTCTTC
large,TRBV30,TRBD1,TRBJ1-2,CAGDRDNYGYTF,TGTGCCGGCGACAGGGATAACTATGGCTACACCTTC
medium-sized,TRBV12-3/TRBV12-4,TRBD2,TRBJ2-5,CASSSYWGGQETQYF,TGTGCCAGCAGTAGTTATTGGGGGGGCCAAGAGACCCAGTACTTC
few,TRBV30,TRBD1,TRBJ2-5,CAWSARQGSTQYF,TGTGCCTGGAGTGCCCGACAGGGTAGTACCCAGTACTTC
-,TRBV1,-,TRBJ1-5,CTSSHPGTGISNQPQHF,TGCACCAGCAGCCATCCCGGGACAGGGATTTCCAATCAGCCCCAGCATTTT
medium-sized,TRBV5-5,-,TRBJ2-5,CASSPDRRETQYF,TGTGCCAGCAGCCCTGACAGACGGGAGACCCAGTACTTC
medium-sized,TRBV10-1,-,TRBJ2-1,CASSERGRLYNEQFF,TGCGCCAGCAGTGAACGGGGGCGCTTATACAATGAGCAGTTCTTC
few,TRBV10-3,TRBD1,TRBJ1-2,CAISGWDRGLEGYTF,TGTGCCATCAGTGGCTGGGACAGGGGGCTAGAGGGCTACACCTTC
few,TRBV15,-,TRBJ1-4,CATSRGLQNEKLFF,TGTGCCACCAGCAGAGGACTACAGAATGAAAAACTGTTTTTT
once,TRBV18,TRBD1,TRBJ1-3,CASSAQGTGSGNTIYF,TGTGCCAGCTCAGCACAGGGGACCGGCTCTGGAAACACCATATATTTT
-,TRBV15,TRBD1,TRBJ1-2,CATSRDRQGWGYTF,TGTGCCACCAGCAGAGATCGACAGGGCTGGGGCTACACCTTC
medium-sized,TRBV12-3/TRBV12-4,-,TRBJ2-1,CASSRALGSYNEQFF,TGTGCCAGCAGCAGGGCACTAGGCTCCTACAATGAGCAGTTCTTC
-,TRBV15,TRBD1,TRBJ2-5,CATLDREETQYF,TGTGCCACCTTAGACAGGGAAGAGACCCAGTACTTC
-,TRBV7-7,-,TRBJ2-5,CASSFSGQETQYF,TGTGCCAGCAGCTTTTCCGGTCAAGAGACCCAGTACTTC
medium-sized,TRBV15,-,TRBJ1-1,CATSQHRSTEAFF,TGTGCCACCAGCCAACACAGGTCCACTGAAGCTTTCTTT
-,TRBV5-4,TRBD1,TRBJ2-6,CASSSPGQGAGANVLTF,TGTGCCAGCAGCTCGCCGGGACAGGGGGCTGGGGCCAACGTCCTGACTTTC
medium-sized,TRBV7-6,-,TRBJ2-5,CASSLAGGLETQYF,TGTGCCAGCAGCTTAGCGGGGGGGCTGGAGACCCAGTACTTC
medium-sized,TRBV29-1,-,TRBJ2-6,CSATVIGANVLTF,TGCAGTGCGACAGTAATTGGGGCCAACGTCCTGACTTTC
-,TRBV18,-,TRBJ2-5,CASSAQGGETQYF,TGTGCCAGCTCAGCACAGGGCGGGGAGACCCAGTACTTC
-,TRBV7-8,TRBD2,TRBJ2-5,CASSLTRGVQETQYF,TGTGCCAGCAGCTTAACGCGGGGGGTACAAGAGACCCAGTACTTC
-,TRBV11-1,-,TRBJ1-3,CASSLGSPGAGNTIYF,TGTGCCAGCAGCTTAGGAAGCCCAGGGGCTGGAAACACCATATATTTT
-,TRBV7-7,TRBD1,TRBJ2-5,CASSPPPGTGDSSTQYF,TGTGCCAGCAGTCCACCGCCCGGGACAGGGGATAGTTCGACCCAGTACTTC
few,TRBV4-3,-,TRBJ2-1,CASSQSPNGFGNEQFF,TGCGCCAGCAGCCAGTCCCCCAACGGGTTTGGAAATGAGCAGTTCTTC